A single TCR beta chain is shown here with its context. As yet, its antigen is unknown. This sample was taken from a study of blood T cells in healthy people across ages. Each sample provided at least 6 micrograms of extracted total RNA. Then a second PCR, running roughly 7 to 11 cycles, was carried out with a sample-barcoded 5' primer and a J-beta primer mix. Each CDR3 protein is one row after TCRdb ran MiXCR on the 5' RACE reads. The repertoire has over 1,300,000 distinct CDR3 sequences, 55% to 75% of them found once; the top ten carry 6.5% to 8%. Study conclusions and caveats: The CMV status of each donor remained undetermined, and this could have confounded shifts in expanded clonotypes.

The sample comprised blood. This sequence originates from a man aged 18 to 29 in good health.

The CDR3 loop reads CSARGGLLSSGNTIYF. In nucleotides, the CDR3 is TGCAGTGCTAGGGGGGGACTCCTTAGCTCTGGAAACACCATATATTTT. This chain connects TRBV20-1 to TRBJ1-3; D perhaps matches TRBD1 (5 bases). Germline CDR1 reads DFQATT; CDR2 reads SNEGSKA (reference sequence). The CDR3 sequence is 16 residues long. V lost 3 bases and J 0 bases, leaving 15 bases between the germline ends.